Each of the 31 T cell receptor beta chains below was sequenced from the same sample in a study of T cells in Graves' hyperthyroidism and ophthalmopathy (dated by TCRdb to between 2018 and 2021). Library prep was done by multiplex PCR. The instrument was an Illumina HiSeq 2000. The TCR beta CDR3 regions were amplified from RNA transcripts. The TCR CDR3 was subjected to a first round of RT-PCR using the HTBI primer set and the Qiagen OneStep RT-PCR kit. TCRdb reworked the public reads: Q25 trimming with fastp, MiXCR clone assembly, productive beta chains retained. Rows with one shared CDR3 protein collapse into an entry with the most common genes and DNA. The sample table lists around 600,000 distinct CDR3 sequences, roughly 15% of them with a count of one. Around an eighth of the sample comes from the top ten. Sequencing used blood. Receptor source: a woman in her fifties or sixties with Graves' ophthalmopathy.

The rearrangement uses TRBV14 and TRBJ2-2; 9 bases are shared with TRBD2. CDR3 length: 17 residues. Germline trimming cut 2 bases from V and 2 bases from J; bases unmatched to any gene: 6. Germline lookup yields CDR1 SGHDN and CDR2 FVKESK. Written as DNA, the CDR3 is TGTGCCAGCAGCCAACTTAGACTAGCGGACAACACCGGGGAGCTGTTTTTT. Translated: CASSQLRLADNTGELFF.

This clonotype was counted at least ten times. This chain uses TRBV28 with TRBJ1-5, with 7 nucleotides matching TRBD1. CDR1 and CDR2 (germline): MDHEN, SYDVKM. V shed 2 bases, J shed 7 bases, and the junction held 11 bases outside the gene matches. This CDR3 has 16 residues. The CDR3 DNA is TGTGCCAGCAGTTTAGGTCAGGGGGGCGCGGGGCAGCCCCAGCATTTT. Translating it yields CASSLGQGGAGQPQHF.

This clonotype came up many times. This sequence joins TRBV18 and TRBJ2-3; TRBD2 is a possible D gene (6 bases). CDR1 and CDR2 (germline): KGHSH, LQKENI. V lost 4 bases and J lost 4, with 12 bases in between. The CDR3 has 14 amino acids. The CDR3 reads CASSLAGGSDTQYF. The DNA for the CDR3 is TGTGCCAGCTCACTCGCCGGAGGGTCAGATACGCAGTATTTT.

This clonotype was observed many times. The V and J genes are TRBV28 and TRBJ1-2; 7 nucleotides match TRBD1. Germline V CDR1 and CDR2: MDHEN, SYDVKM. The CDR3 extends over 14 amino acids. Germline trimming cut 7 bases from V and 4 bases from J; bases unmatched to any gene: 9. This CDR3 is CASKQTGFGYGYTF. The DNA for the CDR3 is TGTGCCAGCAAACAGACAGGGTTCGGCTATGGCTACACCTTC.

The V call is TRBV28, the J call TRBJ1-6; 8 nucleotides agree with TRBD1. The CDR3 runs to 14 residues. V gave up 2 bases and J gave up 13 bases; unmatched junction bases: 7. The germline CDR1 and CDR2 sequences are MDHEN and SYDVKM. CDR3 nucleotides: TGTGCCAGCAGTTTAGGGACAGGCCGTTCGCCCCTCCACTTT. Its translation: CASSLGTGRSPLHF.

The rearrangement links TRBV4-1 to TRBJ2-4; the D gene is possibly TRBD1 (6 bases). Germline V gives CDR1 MGHRA, CDR2 YSYEKL. Trimming left V 3 bases short and J 0 bases short, with 15 bases between. The CDR3 is 17 amino acids. The CDR3 coding sequence is TGCGCCAGCAGCCACCCCCTGGCAGGGGAAGCCAAAAACATTCAGTACTTC. This sequence encodes CASSHPLAGEAKNIQYF.

There are many counts of this clonotype. The rearrangement joins TRBV7-9 to TRBJ2-7; 9 bases agree with TRBD2. The CDR3 runs to 14 residues. Trimming removed 1 base from V and 5 bases from J; junction bases left unmatched: 3. Germline lookup yields CDR1 SEHNR and CDR2 FQNEAQ (reference sequence). CDR3 sequence reads: CASSLERGRDEQYF. The DNA for the CDR3 is TGTGCCAGCAGCTTAGAACGCGGGAGGGACGAGCAGTACTTC.

This clonotype has more than one count but fewer than ten. The chain uses TRBV28 and TRBJ2-7; D ambiguous. This CDR3 spans 15 amino acids. Germline values: CDR1 MDHEN, CDR2 SYDVKM. Between the trimmed V and J ends, which lost 2 bases and 3 bases, there was a span of 14 bases. The CDR3 sequence: CASSLPGLENYEQYF. CDR3 DNA sequence: TGTGCCAGCAGTTTACCGGGCCTAGAAAACTACGAGCAGTACTTC.

This clonotype appeared a few times. The V gene is TRBV6-1, the J gene TRBJ2-1, with D tentatively TRBD1 (6 bases). Germline CDR1 is MNHNS and CDR2 is SASEGT. This CDR3 spans 16 amino acids. Trimming cost V 3 bases and J 9 bases, with 21 bases left between them. The CDR3 protein is CASSDRDRTPFSEQFF. CDR3 sequence (DNA): TGTGCCAGCAGTGACCGAGACAGGACCCCCTTTAGTGAGCAGTTCTTC.

This clonotype was detected ten times or more. This rearrangement joins TRBV28 to TRBJ1-1; D not resolved. The germline V and J ends were trimmed by 3 bases and 0 bases, with 11 bases remaining between them. The CDR3 spans 15 residues. CDR1 is MDHEN and CDR2 is SYDVKM in the germline V gene. The DNA of the CDR3 is TGTGCCAGCAGTTTGGTAGGCACCTTGAACACTGAAGCTTTCTTT. It translates to CASSLVGTLNTEAFF.

V and J are TRBV2 and TRBJ1-4, with no clear D. Trimming left V 3 bases short and J 6 bases short, with 5 bases between. This CDR3 has 12 residues. Germline-derived CDR1 and CDR2 are SNHLY and FYNNEI. CDR3 sequence: CASSDLDEKLFF. As DNA, the CDR3 is TGTGCCAGCAGTGACTTGGATGAAAAACTGTTTTTT.

This clonotype has a count of ten or more. V is TRBV7-9 and J is TRBJ2-5; 7 nucleotides line up with TRBD2. Germline V CDR1 and CDR2: SEHNR, FQNEAQ (reference sequence). This CDR3 comprises 14 residues. The junction had 7 bases not matched to a gene; V was cut back by 5 bases and J by 4 bases. The CDR3 DNA reads as TGTGCCAGCAGCGACCTAGCGGTGGGAGAGACCCAGTACTTC. Amino acid sequence: CASSDLAVGETQYF.

This clonotype was seen many times. V and J are TRBV7-8 and TRBJ2-3, with D uncertain. Germline assignment: CDR1 SGHVS and CDR2 FQNEAQ. V shed 4 bases and J shed 6 bases, with 14 bases lying between them. The CDR3 extends over 14 amino acids. Written as DNA, the CDR3 is TGTGCCAGCAGCTCCCGGAGAGGTTTGGATACGCAGTATTTT. This encodes CASSSRRGLDTQYF.

This clonotype was counted ten times or more. The chain employs TRBV20-1 and TRBJ2-7; D perhaps matches TRBD2 (6 bases). The CDR3 extends over 14 amino acids. V was shortened by 5 bases and J by 6 bases, with 20 bases between the two germline ends. CDR1 DFQATT and CDR2 SNEGSKA come from the germline V gene (reference sequence). In DNA form, the CDR3 reads TGCAGTGCTGTCGGGACTCTCAACCTCCGCGAGCAGTACTTC. Translated: CSAVGTLNLREQYF.

This clonotype has at least ten counts. The DNA of the CDR3 is TGTGCCTGGACAGCTAATAGCAATCAGCCCCAGCATTTT. The encoded protein is CAWTANSNQPQHF. The chain has TRBV30 and TRBJ1-5; D uncertain. This CDR3 comprises 13 residues. Germline lookup yields CDR1 GTSNPN and CDR2 SVGIG (reference sequence). Trimming cost V 4 bases and J 0 bases, with 7 bases left between them.

This clonotype showed up just a few times. This sequence joins TRBV15 and TRBJ1-1; tentatively, D is TRBD1 (6 bases). The CDR3 is 17 amino acids. Germline CDR1 LNHNV, CDR2 YYDKDF (reference sequence). Trimming cost V 0 bases and J 2 bases, with 16 bases left between them. This CDR3 is CATSRDLSAGVNTEAFF. CDR3 DNA sequence: TGTGCCACCAGCAGAGATCTAAGTGCAGGGGTTAACACTGAAGCTTTCTTT.

Ten or more counts support this clonotype. The chain employs TRBV7-8 and TRBJ2-1; 8 bases line up with TRBD2. Germline CDR1 SGHVS, CDR2 FQNEAQ. J gave up 1 base and V 1 base, and 6 bases lay outside the gene matches. The CDR3 totals 17 residues. CDR3 residues: CASSLVRAGVSYNEQFF. In DNA, the CDR3 is TGTGCCAGCAGCTTAGTAAGAGCGGGAGTATCCTACAATGAGCAGTTCTTC.

The chain has TRBV20-1 and TRBJ2-1; 11 positions match TRBD2. The J segment lost 3 bases and the V segment lost 5 bases, leaving 9 bases of the junction unmatched. CDR1 and CDR2 from the germline V gene are DFQATT and SNEGSKA (reference sequence). The CDR3 length is 16 residues. In DNA form, the CDR3 reads TGCAGTGCTGGACGCCTAGCGGGAGGTTTCTACAATGAGCAGTTCTTC. This encodes CSAGRLAGGFYNEQFF.

The sample holds a few counts of this clonotype. The rearrangement uses TRBV7-2 and TRBJ2-3; a possible D gene is TRBD2 (6 bases). With 9 bases removed from V and 0 bases from J, the gap between germline ends came to 25 bases. This CDR3 is 18 amino acids long. The germline gives CDR1 SGHTA, CDR2 FQGNSA. CDR3 sequence (DNA): TGTGCCAGTAGTATATCCGGTTCCGGGAGTCATAGCACAGATACGCAGTATTTT. Amino acid sequence: CASSISGSGSHSTDTQYF.

Ten or more counts support this clonotype. The rearrangement uses TRBV12-3 or TRBV12-4 and TRBJ2-7, with D perhaps matching TRBD2 (6 bases). The length of the CDR3 is 14 residues. The ends were cut back, 6 bases at V and 0 bases at J, with 12 bases in the middle. CDR3 amino acids: CASRSSGISYEQYF. DNA for the CDR3: TGTGCCAGCAGGAGTAGCGGAATCTCCTACGAGCAGTACTTC.

This clonotype was recorded a few times. The genes are TRBV4-1 and TRBJ2-2; D ambiguous. CDR3 size: 15 residues. Trimming left V 4 bases short and J 1 base short, with 10 bases between. Germline V gives CDR1 MGHRA, CDR2 YSYEKL. The DNA of the CDR3 is TGCGCCAGCAGCCCCCTTGTCGGGAACACCGGGGAGCTGTTTTTT. Translated, it gives CASSPLVGNTGELFF.

The chain recombines TRBV11-3 with TRBJ2-1; 9 bases map to TRBD2. The germline gives CDR1 SGHNT, CDR2 YENEEA. The CDR3 covers 16 residues. After removal of 0 bases from V and 8 bases from J, the junction contained 8 bases not matched to a gene. Written as DNA, the CDR3 is TGTGCCAGCAGCTTAGATGGGGGCGGCGGGAGGGATGAGCAGTTCTTC. It translates to CASSLDGGGGRDEQFF. The full variable domain, its missing parts supplied by reference TRBV11-3 and TRBJ2-1, is EAGVVQSPRYKIIEKKQPVAFWCNPISGHNTLYWYLQNLGQGPELLIRYENEEAVDDSQLPKDRFSAERLKGVDSTLKIQPAELGDSAVYLCASSLDGGGGRDEQFFGPGTRLTVL.

This clonotype appeared a few times. The chain carries TRBV12-3 or TRBV12-4 and TRBJ1-3, with D uncertain. CDR3 length: 15 residues. Between the trimmed V and J ends, which lost 1 base and 3 bases, there was a span of 10 bases. In DNA, the CDR3 is TGTGCCAGCAGTTTAGGGAGGGTAGATGGAAACACCATATATTTT. Residues: CASSLGRVDGNTIYF.

There are many counts of this clonotype. The genes are TRBV2 and TRBJ2-1; a possible D gene is TRBD2 (6 bases). Trimming left V 6 bases short and J 8 bases short, with 17 bases between. Germline CDR1 is SNHLY and CDR2 is FYNNEI. The length of the CDR3 is 14 residues. For the CDR3, the DNA is TGTGCCAGCAGCGAGGAGGGGCGCATGGATGAGCAGTTCTTC. Protein product: CASSEEGRMDEQFF. Supplemented by reference TRBV2 and TRBJ2-1, the full variable domain reads EPEVTQTPSHQVTQMGQEVILRCVPISNHLYFYWYRQILGQKVEFLVSFYNNEISEKSEIFDDQFSVERPDGSNFTLKIRSTKLEDSAMYFCASSEEGRMDEQFFGPGTRLTVL.

This clonotype has only a few counts. This rearrangement joins TRBV20-1 to TRBJ1-3, with D perhaps matching TRBD1 (5 bases). Trimming took 6 bases from V and 0 from J, leaving 24 bases between them. Germline CDR1 reads DFQATT; CDR2 reads SNEGSKA (reference sequence). The CDR3 has 18 amino acids. This CDR3 is CSAKPIRWGGNSGNTIYF. In DNA form, the CDR3 reads TGCAGTGCGAAGCCAATCCGGTGGGGCGGAAACTCTGGAAACACCATATATTTT.

This clonotype was detected ten times or more. The rearrangement uses TRBV7-8 and TRBJ2-7; a possible D gene is TRBD2 (6 bases). Trimming took off 2 bases at V and 5 bases at J, with 13 bases between the two ends. Germline CDR1 reads SGHVS; CDR2 reads FQNEAQ. The CDR3 consists of 14 residues. CDR3 amino acids: CASSLITSIHEQYF. The CDR3 DNA is TGTGCCAGCAGCTTAATTACTAGCATCCACGAGCAGTACTTC.

In regard to this clonotype: A much larger clone lies one base from this, so it may be a read error. J is TRBJ2-2 and V is TRBV7-8; a possible D gene is TRBD2 (5 bases). Germline CDR1 reads SGHVS; CDR2 reads FQNEAQ. The CDR3 covers 10 residues. CDR3 coding DNA: TGTGCCAGCAGCTTAGGGGAGCCGTTTTTT. Translating it yields CASSLGEPFF.

V usage is TRBV20-1 and J usage is TRBJ1-2, with TRBD1 as a possible D gene (5 bases). V was shortened by 6 bases and J by 1 base, with 9 bases between the two germline ends. The CDR3 is 12 residues long. Germline V gives CDR1 DFQATT, CDR2 SNEGSKA (reference sequence). This chain's CDR3 is CSARDFNYGYTF. CDR3 nucleotide sequence: TGCAGTGCGAGGGACTTTAACTATGGCTACACCTTC.

This clonotype was detected many times. The chain employs TRBV30 and TRBJ2-7; D gene ambiguous. The CDR3 length is 14 residues. Looked up from germline, CDR1 is GTSNPN and CDR2 is SVGIG (reference sequence). Deletions cut 2 bases from V and 6 bases from J, with 17 bases between. The CDR3 sequence: CAWSTQTAIGEQYF. The CDR3, as DNA: TGTGCCTGGAGTACACAGACCGCAATCGGCGAGCAGTACTTC.

The V and J genes are TRBV7-9 and TRBJ1-5; D is unresolved. CDR1 SEHNR and CDR2 FQNEAQ come from the germline V gene (reference sequence). Trimming pared 1 base from V and 5 bases from J, leaving 12 bases between. The CDR3 is 15 amino acids. The CDR3 DNA follows: TGTGCCAGCAGCTTAGACGGACCCGCGGATCAGCCCCAGCATTTT. Its protein product is CASSLDGPADQPQHF. The entire variable domain, with the rest obtained from reference TRBV7-9 and TRBJ1-5, is as follows: DTGVSQNPRHKITKRGQNVTFRCDPISEHNRLYWYRQTLGQGPEFLTYFQNEAQLEKSRLLSDRFSAERPKGSFSTLEIQRTEQGDSAMYLCASSLDGPADQPQHFGDGTRLSIL.

This clonotype was detected a few times. V gene TRBV29-1 combines with J gene TRBJ2-5, with 8 bases lining up with TRBD2. The germline gives CDR1 SQVTM, CDR2 ANQGSEA. The CDR3 spans 16 residues. V lost 1 base to trimming and J lost 4 bases; unmatched junction nucleotides: 11. This chain's CDR3 is CSVEGGGGLEGETQYF. Here the CDR3 DNA reads TGCAGCGTTGAAGGAGGGGGGGGACTAGAGGGAGAGACCCAGTACTTC.